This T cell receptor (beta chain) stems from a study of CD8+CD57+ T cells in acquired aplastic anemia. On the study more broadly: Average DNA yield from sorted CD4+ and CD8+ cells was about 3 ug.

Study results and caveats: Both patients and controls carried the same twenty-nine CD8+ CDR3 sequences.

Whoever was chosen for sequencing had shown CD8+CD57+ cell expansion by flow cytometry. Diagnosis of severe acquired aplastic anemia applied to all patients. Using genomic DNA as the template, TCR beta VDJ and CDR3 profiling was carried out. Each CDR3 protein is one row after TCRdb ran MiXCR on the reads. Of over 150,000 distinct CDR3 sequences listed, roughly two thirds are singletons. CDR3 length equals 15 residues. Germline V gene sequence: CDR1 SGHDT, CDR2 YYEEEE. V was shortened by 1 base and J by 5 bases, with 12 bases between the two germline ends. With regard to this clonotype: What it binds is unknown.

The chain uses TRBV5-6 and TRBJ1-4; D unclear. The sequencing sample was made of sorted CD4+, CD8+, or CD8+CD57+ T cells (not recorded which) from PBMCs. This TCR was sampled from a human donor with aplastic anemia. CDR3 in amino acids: CASSLLGRGNEKLFF. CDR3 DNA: TGTGCCAGCAGCTTGCTGGGCCGAGGGAATGAAAAACTGTTTTTT.